What follows are 29 T cell receptor beta chains derived from one specimen sequenced in a study of blood T cell repertoires in COVID-19. Assay used: immunoSEQ multiplex PCR; TCRdb lists only in-frame clones, some missing. The table records 50,000 to 60,000 clones, approximately 91% of them present only once. The sample comprised peripheral blood. The origin of the receptors is a man aged 60-69 years with active COVID-19.

The chain joins TRBV6-5 to TRBJ1-1, with D uncertain. Trimming stripped 7 bases from V and 5 bases from J, with 17 bases between. This CDR3 region has 14 residues. Germline lookup yields CDR1 MNHEY and CDR2 SVGAGI. The DNA for the CDR3 is TGTGCCAGCAAGCCTGACACATGGCAAACTGAAGCTTTCTTT. The encoded protein is CASKPDTWQTEAFF.

The rearrangement joins TRBV6-6 to TRBJ2-1, with D unresolved. The CDR3 sequence is 13 residues long. The V end lost 11 bases, the J end lost 0 bases, and 11 bases lay between the germline ends. Germline V CDR1 and CDR2: MNHNY, SVGAGI (reference sequence). CDR3 DNA: TGTGCCGTCAGGCCCGTCTCCTACAATGAGCAGTTCTTC. Amino acid sequence: CAVRPVSYNEQFF.

The chain is built from TRBV14 and TRBJ2-3; TRBD2 matches 12 bases. Germline lookup yields CDR1 SGHDN and CDR2 FVKESK. V dropped 5 bases and J dropped 8; count of bases not matched to a gene: 8. The CDR3 runs 15 residues. The DNA of the CDR3 is TGTGCCAGCAGCAAGACTAGCGGGAGTTTGGTTACGCAGTATTTT. It is translated as CASSKTSGSLVTQYF. The full variable domain, completed using reference TRBV14 and TRBJ2-3, is EAGVTQFPSHSVIEKGQTVTLRCDPISGHDNLYWYRRVMGKEIKFLLHFVKESKQDESGMPNNRFLAERTGGTYSTLKVQPAELEDSGVYFCASSKTSGSLVTQYFGPGTRLTVL.

The chain employs TRBV6-6 and TRBJ2-7; 8 bases line up with TRBD1. V shed 10 bases, J shed 3 bases, and the junction held 8 bases outside the gene matches. CDR3 size: 13 residues. Germline V gives CDR1 MNHNY, CDR2 SVGAGI (reference sequence). Here the CDR3 reads CATLTRGRYEQYF. DNA of the CDR3: TGTGCCACGTTAACCAGGGGGCGCTACGAGCAGTACTTC.

The gene calls are TRBV14 and TRBJ2-7, with 7 positions matching TRBD1. This CDR3 comprises 14 residues. The V segment lost 3 bases and the J segment 5 bases; nucleotides outside the gene matches: 7. Germline V gene lookup returns CDR1 SGHDN and CDR2 FVKESK. CDR3 bases: TGTGCCAGCAGCCATCGACAGGGTGTTCACGAGCAGTACTTC. It is translated as CASSHRQGVHEQYF.

V gene TRBV3-1 (or the pseudogene TRBV3-2) combines with J gene TRBJ2-7; 7 positions agree with TRBD2. The CDR3 sequence is 16 residues long. Germline assignment: CDR1 LGHDT and CDR2 YNNKEL (reference sequence). Germline trimming cut 2 bases from V and 0 bases from J; bases unmatched to any gene: 7. The CDR3: CASSQMGGGSSYEQYF. As DNA, the CDR3 is TGTGCCAGCAGCCAAATGGGGGGAGGGAGCTCCTACGAGCAGTACTTC.

This clone came up once. With a much larger clone just one base away, this may be a read error. This same CDR3 is encoded by further DNA sequences in the sample. The chain links TRBV3-1 (or the pseudogene TRBV3-2) to TRBJ1-1; possibly TRBD1 for D (5 bases). The CDR3 runs 13 residues. V was trimmed by 4 bases and J by 1 base, leaving 7 bases between them. CDR1 and CDR2 (germline): LGHDT, YNNKEL (reference sequence). CDR3 DNA sequence: TGTGCCAGCAGCCTTCAGGGGAACACTGAAGCTTTCTTT. It yields the protein CASSLQGNTEAFF.

The chain recombines TRBV10-3 with TRBJ1-5, with D possibly being TRBD1 (5 bases). The V and J ends lost 0 bases and 5 bases respectively, with 14 bases between them. There are 16 residues in the CDR3. Per the germline V gene, CDR1 is ENHRY and CDR2 is SYGVKD. The CDR3 coding sequence is TGTGCCATCAGTGAGTCATGGGGGAGCGGGCATCAGCCCCAGCATTTT. Translation: CAISESWGSGHQPQHF.

CDR3 amino acids: CSARPGVSGELFF. CDR3 nucleotides: TGCAGCGCCCGTCCGGGGGTGTCCGGGGAGCTGTTTTTT. The J gene is TRBJ2-2, the V gene TRBV29-1, with D possibly matching TRBD2 (6 bases). V lost 7 bases and J 6 bases, leaving 15 bases between the germline ends. The CDR3 has 13 residues. The germline gives CDR1 SQVTM, CDR2 ANQGSEA.

The chain employs TRBV10-1 and TRBJ2-3; TRBD1 might be the D (5 bases). Per germline, CDR1 WNHNN and CDR2 SYGVQD (reference sequence). V was pared by 4 bases and J by 2 bases, with 22 bases between. The CDR3 runs 18 residues. CDR3: CASSGSTAAGLLTDTQYF. CDR3 DNA: TGCGCCAGCAGTGGGTCGACGGCGGCAGGGCTACTCACAGATACGCAGTATTTT.

The rearrangement joins TRBV28 to TRBJ1-1; weak D call: TRBD1 (6 bases). There are 16 residues in the CDR3. Germline CDR1 reads MDHEN; CDR2 reads SYDVKM. Trimming cost V 4 bases and J 3 bases, with 18 bases left between them. The CDR3 DNA sequence: TGTGCCAGCAGTTCTCCAGGGGAAGGAAGGGACACTGAAGCTTTCTTT. Its protein is CASSSPGEGRDTEAFF.

V usage is TRBV7-6 and J usage is TRBJ2-6; the D gene is possibly TRBD2 (6 bases). Germline CDR1 SGHVS, CDR2 FNYEAQ. The V gene lost 2 bases and the J gene lost 2 bases, with 10 bases spanning the gap. This CDR3 has 16 amino acids. The CDR3 DNA reads TGTGCCAGCAGCTTAACGGGGGTTACTGGGGCCAACGTCCTGACTTTC. Translation gives CASSLTGVTGANVLTF.

The V call is TRBV4-1, the J call TRBJ1-1, with D perhaps TRBD1 (6 bases). Trimming shortened V by 3 bases and J by 0 bases, and 11 bases separated the two germline ends. This CDR3 contains 15 residues. Germline CDR1 MGHRA, CDR2 YSYEKL. CDR3 loop: CASSQGGQLNTEAFF. CDR3 bases: TGCGCCAGCAGCCAGGGTGGACAGTTGAACACTGAAGCTTTCTTT.

The chain links TRBV27 to TRBJ1-6; TRBD1 matches at 8 bases. Germline V gene lookup returns CDR1 MNHEY and CDR2 SMNVEV (reference sequence). V gave up 6 bases and J gave up 0 bases; unmatched junction bases: 10. This CDR3 comprises 18 residues. The CDR3: CASRPGQGGSSYNSPLHF. DNA of the CDR3: TGTGCCAGCAGACCCGGACAGGGAGGTAGCTCCTATAATTCACCCCTCCACTTT.

V is TRBV19 and J is TRBJ2-4, with unresolved D. CDR1 is LNHDA and CDR2 is SQIVND in the germline V gene (reference sequence). Deletions cut 5 bases from V and 0 bases from J, with 11 bases between. The CDR3 extends over 15 amino acids. As DNA, the CDR3 is TGTGCCAGTAGTGGGCCCTCCCAAGCCAAAAACATTCAGTACTTC. The encoded protein is CASSGPSQAKNIQYF.

In its sample, this clone was seen once. The chain joins TRBV6-5 to TRBJ2-7; weak D call: TRBD2 (5 bases). Deletions cut 6 bases from V and 2 bases from J, with 14 bases between. CDR1 and CDR2 (germline): MNHEY, SVGAGI. The CDR3 contains 14 residues. The CDR3 DNA sequence: TGTGCCAGCAGGTTCGGAGGACCAGCCTACGAGCAGTACTTC. This encodes CASRFGGPAYEQYF.

The V gene is TRBV2, the J gene TRBJ2-5, with 8 bases fitting TRBD1. Germline CDR1 SNHLY, CDR2 FYNNEI. The CDR3 runs 13 residues. Unmatched junction bases numbered 7, after V lost 6 bases and J lost 7 bases. CDR3 protein: CASRADRGRTQYF. For the CDR3, the DNA is TGTGCCAGCAGAGCCGACAGGGGCCGGACCCAGTACTTC.

V and J are TRBV27 and TRBJ1-2, with no clear D. Germline CDR1 MNHEY, CDR2 SMNVEV (reference sequence). The CDR3 contains 15 residues. The ends were cut back, 8 bases at V and 4 bases at J, with 20 bases in the middle. The CDR3 protein is CASSRTDSLPYGYTF. The CDR3 DNA is TGTGCCAGCTCTCGGACGGACTCTCTCCCCTATGGCTACACCTTC.

The CDR3 here is CASSLEVSGANVLTF. CDR3 nucleotide sequence: TGTGCCAGTAGCCTTGAGGTCTCTGGGGCCAACGTCCTGACTTTC. The chain links TRBV19 to TRBJ2-6, with unresolved D. This CDR3 region has 15 residues. V dropped 6 bases and J dropped 0 bases, with 9 bases sitting between them. Germline assignment: CDR1 LNHDA and CDR2 SQIVND (reference sequence).

This sequence joins TRBV6-6 and TRBJ1-5; weak D call: TRBD1 (5 bases). The CDR3 covers 12 residues. The V gene lost 7 bases and the J gene lost 5 bases, with 9 bases spanning the gap. CDR1 is MNHNY and CDR2 is SVGAGI in the germline V gene (reference sequence). CDR3: CASTTQDQPQHF. The DNA of the CDR3 is TGTGCCAGCACCACACAGGATCAGCCCCAGCATTTT.

The V call is TRBV11-2, the J call TRBJ2-3; 7 positions match TRBD2. Unmatched junction bases numbered 12, after V lost 5 bases and J lost 4 bases. The CDR3 has 16 residues. Germline V gives CDR1 SGHAT, CDR2 FQNNGV. In nucleotides, the CDR3 is TGTGCCAGCAGCCAACGGGACTACGCCTCCTCAGATACGCAGTATTTT. Protein: CASSQRDYASSDTQYF.

This clone was found a few times. V usage is TRBV6-6 and J usage is TRBJ1-2; maybe TRBD1 (6 bases). Germline CDR1 MNHNY, CDR2 SVGAGI (reference sequence). The CDR3 consists of 13 residues. Deletions cut 7 bases from V and 4 bases from J, with 13 bases between. CDR3 region: CASTAGGAYGYTF. The CDR3, as DNA: TGTGCCAGCACCGCGGGGGGGGCCTATGGCTACACCTTC.

This clone appeared a few times. The J gene is TRBJ2-7, the V gene TRBV2; tentatively, D is TRBD1 (5 bases). V was cut by 2 bases and J by 3 bases, with 5 bases left in between. Per the germline V gene, CDR1 is SNHLY and CDR2 is FYNNEI. This CDR3 region has 12 residues. The CDR3 DNA reads TGTGCCAGCAGTGAACAGGGCTACGAGCAGTACTTC. Protein: CASSEQGYEQYF.

The J gene is TRBJ2-7, the V gene TRBV5-1; 10 nucleotides align to TRBD1. Germline lookup yields CDR1 SGHRS and CDR2 YFSETQ. Germline trimming cut 4 bases from V and 1 base from J; bases unmatched to any gene: 2. The CDR3 spans 14 residues. CDR3 nucleotide sequence: TGCGCCAGCAGCCTGGGACAGGGGTCCTACGAGCAGTACTTC. Protein: CASSLGQGSYEQYF.

The chain carries TRBV5-1 and TRBJ2-1; D is possibly TRBD2 (5 bases). The CDR3 extends over 15 amino acids. CDR1 is SGHRS and CDR2 is YFSETQ in the germline V gene. The V end lost 5 bases, the J end lost 0 bases, and 12 bases lay between the germline ends. DNA of the CDR3: TGCGCCAGCAGTGCTCGGGGTCTCTCCTACAATGAGCAGTTCTTC. Residues: CASSARGLSYNEQFF.

The chain has TRBV3-1 (or the pseudogene TRBV3-2) and TRBJ1-1, with no clear D. The CDR3 sequence is 14 residues long. From germline, CDR1 is LGHDT and CDR2 YNNKEL (reference sequence). V was shortened by 3 bases and J by 1 base, with 9 bases between the two germline ends. The CDR3 DNA is TGTGCCAGCAGCCAGGAGGGAACGAACACTGAAGCTTTCTTT. This gives the protein CASSQEGTNTEAFF.

CDR3 sequence reads: CASSSIGQSKSEQYF. CDR3 nucleotide sequence: TGTGCCAGCAGTTCCATTGGACAGAGTAAGTCCGAGCAGTACTTC. V and J are TRBV27 and TRBJ2-7, with a tentative D call TRBD1 (6 bases). V lost 4 bases, J lost 6 bases, and 19 bases lay in between. The CDR3 runs 15 residues. The germline CDR1 and CDR2 sequences are MNHEY and SMNVEV (reference sequence).

The chain recombines TRBV19 with TRBJ2-3; D is ambiguous. The germline V gene has CDR1 LNHDA and CDR2 SQIVND (reference sequence). Trimming took 7 bases from V and 4 from J, leaving 18 bases between them. The CDR3 is 15 residues long. CDR3 sequence: CASTKTSHPADTQYF. CDR3 sequence (DNA): TGTGCCAGTACCAAAACCTCTCACCCGGCAGATACGCAGTATTTT.

This chain connects TRBV18 to TRBJ2-1; 9 bases fit TRBD2. V lost 6 bases and J lost 7; bases outside the gene matches: 16. This CDR3 has 17 residues. CDR1 KGHSH and CDR2 LQKENI come from the germline V gene. This CDR3 is CASSPPLLAGVGNEQFF. Written as DNA, the CDR3 is TGTGCCAGCTCCCCCCCTCTTTTAGCGGGAGTAGGGAATGAGCAGTTCTTC.